The 21 T cell receptor beta chains below were found in one sample sequenced in a study of blood T cells in healthy people across ages. A J-beta primer mix and a sample-barcoded 5' primer were used in a second PCR of about 7 to 12 cycles. TCRdb recomputed calls from the 5' RACE reads with MiXCR, one row per CDR3 protein. The table shows hundreds of thousands of distinct CDR3 sequences, with more than 55% occurring only once. Sequencing input: blood. These receptors all stem from a man in his forties in good health.

Points on this clonotype: One end of the junction is discordant with germline, which a read error may explain. The DNA for the CDR3 is TGTGCTTGTGGGTTCCAAGCGTTTGAGGACGAGCAGTACTTC. This sequence encodes CACGFQAFEDEQYF. The genes are TRBV12-5 and TRBJ2-4; D gene uncertain. The end of the DNA aligns better with TRBJ2-7, so the J call may be wrong. This CDR3 is built from 14 residues. The germline V gene has CDR1 LGHNT and CDR2 FRNRAP.

Notes on this clonotype: A much larger clonotype is one base distant, so this may be a read error. The chain combines TRBV3-1 with TRBJ2-7; 12 nucleotides line up with TRBD2. The length of the CDR3 is 15 residues. J lost 5 bases, V lost 0 bases, and 2 bases had no gene match. From germline, CDR1 is LGHDT and CDR2 YNNKEL (reference sequence). The CDR3 nucleotides read TGTGCCAGCAGCCAAGAGACTAGCGGGAGTAACGAGCAGTACTTC. It specifies CASSQETSGSNEQYF.

This clonotype was seen only once. The gene calls are TRBV7-2 and TRBJ2-6; D unresolved. V gave up 5 bases and J gave up 0 bases, with 11 bases separating them. Germline V gene lookup returns CDR1 SGHTA and CDR2 FQGNSA. This CDR3 is 16 amino acids long. Written as DNA, the CDR3 is TGTGCCAGCAGCCCCGGCCGGATCTCTGGGGCCAACGTCCTGACTTTC. Protein sequence: CASSPGRISGANVLTF.

The rearrangement uses TRBV5-1 and TRBJ1-4; 7 bases match TRBD1. Germline CDR1 reads SGHRS; CDR2 reads YFSETQ. The CDR3 runs 15 residues. With V trimmed by 4 bases and J by 4 bases, 7 bases remained unmatched. CDR3 loop: CASSLRQGDNEKLFF. CDR3 nucleotides: TGCGCCAGCAGCCTTCGACAGGGCGATAATGAAAAACTGTTTTTT.

This clonotype has a handful of counts. The chain links TRBV12-3 or TRBV12-4 to TRBJ2-3; 10 bases align to TRBD2. The CDR3 runs 15 residues. Germline trimming cut 8 bases from V and 2 bases from J; bases unmatched to any gene: 7. CDR3 in DNA: TGTGCCAGCGCCCGACTAGCGGGTATCACAGATACGCAGTATTTT. Residues: CASARLAGITDTQYF.

V gene TRBV25-1 combines with J gene TRBJ1-2; possibly TRBD1 for D (5 bases). The germline gives CDR1 MGHDK, CDR2 SYGVNS. The V end was cut by 2 bases, the J end by 8 bases, with 15 bases between. The CDR3 is 14 amino acids. The CDR3, as DNA: TGTGCCAGCAGTGAACCGGAGGGGCTATGGGGCTACACCTTC. This sequence encodes CASSEPEGLWGYTF.

The chain is built from TRBV7-2 and TRBJ2-4; 9 bases align to TRBD2. TRBJ2-7 explains the end of the DNA better; the J call may be wrong. Germline CDR1 reads SGHTA; CDR2 reads FQGNSA. The length of the CDR3 is 17 residues. Written as DNA, the CDR3 is TGTGCCAGCAGCTCCCCTCTTAGCGGGAGTGAACCCTACGAGCAGTACTTC. This encodes CASSSPLSGSEPYEQYF.

The chain couples TRBV2 to TRBJ2-1, with 7 bases matching TRBD2. The CDR3 runs 15 residues. CDR1 and CDR2 (germline): SNHLY, FYNNEI. The J segment lost 0 bases and the V segment lost 9 bases, leaving 8 bases of the junction unmatched. The CDR3 is CARGVGLTSYNEQFF. CDR3 in DNA: TGTGCCAGGGGCGTGGGACTAACCTCCTACAATGAGCAGTTCTTC.

This rearrangement joins TRBV29-1 to TRBJ2-6; maybe TRBD2 (5 bases). Germline CDR1 is SQVTM and CDR2 is ANQGSEA. Trimming shortened V by 6 bases and J by 5 bases, and 20 bases separated the two germline ends. The CDR3 loop spans 16 amino acids. Here the CDR3 reads CSVGQVSAGRANVLTF. The CDR3 nucleotides are TGCAGCGTCGGGCAGGTCTCGGCGGGTCGGGCCAACGTCCTGACTTTC.

The rearrangement uses TRBV7-2 and TRBJ1-1, with D maybe TRBD1 (6 bases). CDR3 length equals 15 residues. Germline CDR1 reads SGHTA; CDR2 reads FQGNSA. Trimming removed 2 bases from V and 8 bases from J, with 18 bases in between. CDR3 region: CASSLNTPGDREAFF. In DNA form, the CDR3 reads TGTGCCAGCAGCTTAAACACCCCAGGGGACCGCGAAGCTTTCTTT.

The chain is built from TRBV5-1 and TRBJ1-2; D not resolved. The V gene lost 4 bases and the J gene lost 5 bases, with 15 bases spanning the gap. Per the germline V gene, CDR1 is SGHRS and CDR2 is YFSETQ. The CDR3 extends over 14 amino acids. CDR3 in DNA: TGCGCCAGCAGCCCCCTAGAGGAGGGATATGGCTACACCTTC. Translated, it gives CASSPLEEGYGYTF. Drawing the rest from reference TRBV5-1 and TRBJ1-2, the complete variable domain is KAGVTQTPRYLIKTRGQQVTLSCSPISGHRSVSWYQQTPGQGLQFLFEYFSETQRNKGNFPGRFSGRQFSNSRSEMNVSTLELGDSALYLCASSPLEEGYGYTFGSGTRLTVV.

The chain employs TRBV12-3 or TRBV12-4 and TRBJ1-5; D call uncertain. This CDR3 has 14 residues. The V end was cut by 6 bases, the J end by 3 bases, with 12 bases between. The DNA of the CDR3 is TGTGCCAGCAGCCTCGTGGGTCCCAATCAGCCCCAGCATTTT. This sequence encodes CASSLVGPNQPQHF.

The J gene is TRBJ2-3, the V gene TRBV12-5, with TRBD1 matching over 8 bases. The CDR3 covers 16 residues. CDR1 and CDR2 (germline): LGHNT, FRNRAP. V trimming: 5 bases; J trimming: 6 bases; junction bases outside the gene matches: 13. The CDR3 DNA reads TGTGCTAGTGGTCTACAGACAGGGGTCAGAGTGGATACGCAGTATTTT. Translated: CASGLQTGVRVDTQYF.

This clonotype was found a few times. The rearrangement links TRBV7-9 to TRBJ2-7; no clear D. Germline CDR1 and CDR2: SEHNR and FQNEAQ (reference sequence). V lost 5 bases, J lost 2 bases, and 7 bases lay in between. The CDR3 totals 12 residues. DNA for the CDR3: TGTGCCAGCAGCCCCTACACCTACGAGCAGTACTTC. Translation gives CASSPYTYEQYF.

This chain uses TRBV2 with TRBJ1-2, with 9 bases matching TRBD1. V shed 10 bases, J shed 7 bases, and the junction held 7 bases outside the gene matches. The CDR3 has 12 residues. Germline CDR1 SNHLY, CDR2 FYNNEI. The CDR3 sequence is CAMRDRVCGYTF. The CDR3 DNA sequence: TGTGCCATGCGGGACAGGGTGTGTGGCTACACCTTC.

The chain has TRBV20-1 and TRBJ2-4, with 13 bases fitting TRBD2. Judging by the DNA end, TRBJ2-7 fits better; the J call may be wrong. Looked up from germline, CDR1 is DFQATT and CDR2 is SNEGSKA (reference sequence). The CDR3 has 18 residues. The CDR3 region is CSARARPSGTSGTYEQYF. Written as DNA, the CDR3 is TGCAGTGCTAGAGCTCGGCCATCCGGGACTAGCGGGACCTACGAGCAGTACTTC.

The rearrangement uses TRBV12-3 or TRBV12-4 and TRBJ1-1, with 7 bases that match TRBD1. The J segment lost 1 base and the V segment lost 6 bases, leaving 5 bases of the junction unmatched. The CDR3 loop spans 14 amino acids. CDR3 protein: CASRGQTANTEAFF. The CDR3 nucleotides read TGTGCCAGCAGGGGACAGACGGCGAACACTGAAGCTTTCTTT.

The J gene is TRBJ2-1, the V gene TRBV12-3 or TRBV12-4; D is possibly TRBD2 (7 bases). The CDR3 totals 15 residues. With 5 bases removed from V and 4 bases from J, the gap between germline ends came to 15 bases. As DNA, the CDR3 is TGTGCCAGCAGTCCCACGGGGGGCCGTTACAATGAGCAGTTCTTC. It specifies CASSPTGGRYNEQFF.

V and J are TRBV20-1 and TRBJ2-1, with 9 bases that match TRBD1. J was trimmed by 8 bases and V by 6 bases; bases with no gene match: 8. This CDR3 comprises 13 residues. CDR1 DFQATT and CDR2 SNEGSKA come from the germline V gene (reference sequence). The CDR3 here is CSALNRGLHEQFF. CDR3 in DNA: TGCAGTGCCTTGAACAGGGGGCTTCATGAGCAGTTCTTC.

The rearrangement uses TRBV29-1 and TRBJ2-3; 11 bases fit TRBD2. J gave up 0 bases and V 6 bases, and 5 bases lay outside the gene matches. CDR3 size: 15 residues. Germline CDR1 is SQVTM and CDR2 is ANQGSEA. DNA of the CDR3: TGCAGCGTCCAACGGACTAGCGGGAGCACAGATACGCAGTATTTT. Its translation is CSVQRTSGSTDTQYF.

This chain joins TRBV20-1 and TRBJ1-5, with TRBD1 identical over 7 bases. The CDR3 contains 13 residues. Germline V CDR1 and CDR2: DFQATT, SNEGSKA (reference sequence). Here the CDR3 reads CSARDSGIKPQHF. As DNA, the CDR3 is TGCAGCGCCCGGGACAGTGGGATCAAGCCCCAGCATTTT.